A single sample is the source of the 7 T cell receptor beta chains below, sequenced in a study of technical replicates of blood from several donors (dated by TCRdb to about 2017). To prepare the library, the immunoSEQ multiplex PCR assay was applied. TCRdb obtained this table from immuneACCESS and retained in-frame rearrangements with V and J assigned. These tables miss some clones; where compared with another copy, unresolved V genes account for less than half of the shortfall, and the remainder is unexplained. This sample lists 65,000 to 85,000 clones; about 96% were detected once. The ten largest clonotypes hold roughly 0.33% of the sample. Material: T cells isolated from PBMCs. Receptors were obtained from a human donor in good health.

The chain recombines TRBV19 with TRBJ1-1; no definite D call. This CDR3 has 14 residues. CDR1 LNHDA and CDR2 SQIVND come from the germline V gene (reference sequence). The V end was cut by 4 bases, the J end by 1 base, with 10 bases between. Written as DNA, the CDR3 is TGTGCCAGTAGTAACCTACAGCCGAACACTGAAGCTTTCTTT. Protein: CASSNLQPNTEAFF.

This chain links TRBV10-3 with TRBJ2-6; D might be TRBD1 (6 bases). The germline V gene encodes CDR1 ENHRY and CDR2 SYGVKD. The CDR3 totals 15 residues. The V gene lost 10 bases and the J gene lost 0 bases, with 13 bases spanning the gap. The CDR3 DNA follows: TGTGCCACCGGACAGAGAAGCTCTGGGGCCAACGTCCTGACTTTC. It specifies CATGQRSSGANVLTF.

V and J are TRBV6-6 and TRBJ1-5, with TRBD1 as a possible D gene (5 bases). The CDR3 runs to 12 residues. Trimming took 8 bases from V and 4 from J, leaving 9 bases between them. Germline V gives CDR1 MNHNY, CDR2 SVGAGI (reference sequence). The CDR3: CASEGANQPQHF. The CDR3 nucleotides are TGTGCCAGCGAAGGGGCGAATCAGCCCCAGCATTTT.

The CDR3 bases are TGTGCCAGCAGTTTATATACAGTTCCAAACACTGAAGCTTTCTTT. It codes for CASSLYTVPNTEAFF. This chain uses TRBV28 with TRBJ1-1; no clear D. V gave up 1 base and J gave up 2 bases, with 11 bases separating them. This CDR3 has 15 residues. Germline V CDR1 and CDR2: MDHEN, SYDVKM.

This clone was recorded only once. V and J are TRBV11-2 and TRBJ2-7, with D possibly being TRBD1 (5 bases). V lost 0 bases to trimming and J lost 3 bases, with 12 bases between them. The V gene's germline CDR1 is SGHAT and CDR2 FQNNGV. The CDR3 is made up of 15 amino acids. CDR3 region: CASSLDREAIYEQYF. CDR3 nucleotides: TGTGCCAGCAGCTTAGACAGGGAAGCCATCTACGAGCAGTACTTC.

The CDR3 region has the DNA TGTGCCAGCAGCTTGGTCCTAGCGGGACAGCTGTTTTTT. Encoded protein: CASSLVLAGQLFF. The rearrangement joins TRBV5-6 to TRBJ2-2, with TRBD2 identical over 9 bases. The CDR3 consists of 13 residues. V gave up 0 bases and J gave up 12 bases; unmatched junction bases: 3. Germline V gene sequence: CDR1 SGHDT, CDR2 YYEEEE. The entire variable domain, with the rest obtained from reference TRBV5-6 and TRBJ2-2, is as follows: DAGVTQSPTHLIKTRGQQVTLRCSPKSGHDTVSWYQQALGQGPQFIFQYYEEEERQRGNFPDRFSGHQFPNYSSELNVNALLLGDSALYLCASSLVLAGQLFFGEGSRLTVL.

The chain links TRBV5-1 to TRBJ2-5; D perhaps matches TRBD1 (6 bases). Trimming pared 2 bases from V and 5 bases from J, leaving 10 bases between. The CDR3 is 13 residues long. The germline gives CDR1 SGHRS, CDR2 YFSETQ. The DNA of the CDR3 is TGCGCCAGCAGCTTACAGGGTGGTGAGACCCAGTACTTC. Protein sequence: CASSLQGGETQYF.